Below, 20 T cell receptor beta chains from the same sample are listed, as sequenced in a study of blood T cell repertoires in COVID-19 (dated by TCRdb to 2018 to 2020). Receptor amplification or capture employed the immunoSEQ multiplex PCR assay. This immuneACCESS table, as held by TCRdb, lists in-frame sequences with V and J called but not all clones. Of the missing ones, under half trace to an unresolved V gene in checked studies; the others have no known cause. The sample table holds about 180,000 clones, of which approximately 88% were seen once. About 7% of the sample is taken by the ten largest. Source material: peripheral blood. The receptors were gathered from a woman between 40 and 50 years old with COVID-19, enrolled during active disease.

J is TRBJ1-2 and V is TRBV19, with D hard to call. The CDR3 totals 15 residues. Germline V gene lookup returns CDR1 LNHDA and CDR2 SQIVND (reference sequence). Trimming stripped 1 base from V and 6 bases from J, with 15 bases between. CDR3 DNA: TGTGCCAGTAGTATAGGAGGATCTTGGTGGAATGGCTACACCTTC. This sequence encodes CASSIGGSWWNGYTF.

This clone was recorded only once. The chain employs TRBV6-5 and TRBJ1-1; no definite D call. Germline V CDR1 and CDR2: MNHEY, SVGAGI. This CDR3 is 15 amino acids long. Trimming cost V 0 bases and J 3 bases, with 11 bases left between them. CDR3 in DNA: TGTGCCAGCAGTTACTCGATTATAACACACACTGAAGCTTTCTTT. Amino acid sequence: CASSYSIITHTEAFF.

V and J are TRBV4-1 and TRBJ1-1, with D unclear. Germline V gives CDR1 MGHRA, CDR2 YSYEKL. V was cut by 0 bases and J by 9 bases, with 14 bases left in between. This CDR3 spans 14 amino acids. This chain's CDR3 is CASSQDHLLLKAFF. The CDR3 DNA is TGCGCCAGCAGCCAAGATCACCTATTACTGAAAGCTTTCTTT.

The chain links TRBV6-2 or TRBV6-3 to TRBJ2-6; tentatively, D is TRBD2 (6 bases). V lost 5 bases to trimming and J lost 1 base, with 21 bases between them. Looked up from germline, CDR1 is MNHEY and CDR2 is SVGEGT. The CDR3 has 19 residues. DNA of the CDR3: TGTGCCAGCAGTCGGGGGACGGCCTGGGAAGGGTCTGGGGCCAACGTCCTGACTTTC. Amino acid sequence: CASSRGTAWEGSGANVLTF.

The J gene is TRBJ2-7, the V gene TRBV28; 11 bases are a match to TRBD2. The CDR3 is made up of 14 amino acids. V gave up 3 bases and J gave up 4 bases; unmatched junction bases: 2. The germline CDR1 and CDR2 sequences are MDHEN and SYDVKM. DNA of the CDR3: TGTGCCAGCAGTTTGGGACTAGCGGTTTACGAGCAGTACTTC. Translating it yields CASSLGLAVYEQYF. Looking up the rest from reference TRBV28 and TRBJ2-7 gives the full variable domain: DVKVTQSSRYLVKRTGEKVFLECVQDMDHENMFWYRQDPGLGLRLIYFSYDVKMKEKGDIPEGYSVSREKKERFSLILESASTNQTSMYLCASSLGLAVYEQYFGPGTRLTVT.

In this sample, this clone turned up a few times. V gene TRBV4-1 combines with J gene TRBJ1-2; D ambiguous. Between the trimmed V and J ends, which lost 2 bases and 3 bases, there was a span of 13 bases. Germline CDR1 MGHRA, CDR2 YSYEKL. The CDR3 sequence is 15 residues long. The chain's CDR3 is CASSQSAGSDYGYTF. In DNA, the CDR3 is TGCGCCAGCAGCCAAAGTGCGGGCAGTGACTATGGCTACACCTTC.

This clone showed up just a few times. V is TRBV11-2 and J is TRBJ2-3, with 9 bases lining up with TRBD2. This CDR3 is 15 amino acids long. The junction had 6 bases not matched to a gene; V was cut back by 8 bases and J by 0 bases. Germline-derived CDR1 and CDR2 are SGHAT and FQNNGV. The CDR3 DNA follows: TGTGCCAGCCGACATAGCGGGGGAAGCACAGATACGCAGTATTTT. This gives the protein CASRHSGGSTDTQYF.

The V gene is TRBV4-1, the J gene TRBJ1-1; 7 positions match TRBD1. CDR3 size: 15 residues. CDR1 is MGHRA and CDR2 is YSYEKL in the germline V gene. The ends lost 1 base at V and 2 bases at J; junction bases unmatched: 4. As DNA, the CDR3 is TGCGCCAGCAGCCAAGGGGGACAGCCTAACACTGAAGCTTTCTTT. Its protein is CASSQGGQPNTEAFF.

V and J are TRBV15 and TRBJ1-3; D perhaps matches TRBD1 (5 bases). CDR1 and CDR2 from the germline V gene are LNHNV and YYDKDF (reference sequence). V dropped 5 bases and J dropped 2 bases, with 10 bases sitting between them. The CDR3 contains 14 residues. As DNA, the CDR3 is TGTGCCACCAGCGTCGACAGAGCTGGAAACACCATATATTTT. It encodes CATSVDRAGNTIYF.

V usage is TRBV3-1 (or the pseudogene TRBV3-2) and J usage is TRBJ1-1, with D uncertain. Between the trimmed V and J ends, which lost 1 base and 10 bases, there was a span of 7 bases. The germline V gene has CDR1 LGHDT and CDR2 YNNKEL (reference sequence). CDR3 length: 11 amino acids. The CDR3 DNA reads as TGTGCCAGCAGCCAAGGAGAGGGAGCTTTCTTT. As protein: CASSQGEGAFF.

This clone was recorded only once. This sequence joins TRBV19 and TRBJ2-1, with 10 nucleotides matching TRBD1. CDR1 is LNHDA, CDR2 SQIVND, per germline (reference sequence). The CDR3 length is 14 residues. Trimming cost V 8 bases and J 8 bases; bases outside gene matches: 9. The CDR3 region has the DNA TGTGCCAGTCCCGGGACAGGGGCCCGCGATGAGCAGTTCTTC. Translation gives CASPGTGARDEQFF. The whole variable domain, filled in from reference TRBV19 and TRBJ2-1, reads DGGITQSPKYLFRKEGQNVTLSCEQNLNHDAMYWYRQDPGQGLRLIYYSQIVNDFQKGDIAEGYSVSREKKESFPLTVTSAQKNPTAFYLCASPGTGARDEQFFGPGTRLTVL.

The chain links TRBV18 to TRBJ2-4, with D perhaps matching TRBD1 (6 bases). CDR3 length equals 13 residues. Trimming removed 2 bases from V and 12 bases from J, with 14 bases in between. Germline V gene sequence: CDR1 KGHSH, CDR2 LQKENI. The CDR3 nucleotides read TGTGCCAGCTCACCAACCCGAGGGACACCTCAGTACTTC. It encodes CASSPTRGTPQYF.

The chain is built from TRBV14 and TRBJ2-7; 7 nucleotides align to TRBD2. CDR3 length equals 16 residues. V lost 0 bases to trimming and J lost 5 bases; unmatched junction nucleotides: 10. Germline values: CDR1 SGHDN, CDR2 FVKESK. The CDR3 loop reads CASSQDGGLGSNEQYF. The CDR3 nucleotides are TGTGCCAGCAGCCAAGATGGTGGACTAGGATCTAACGAGCAGTACTTC.

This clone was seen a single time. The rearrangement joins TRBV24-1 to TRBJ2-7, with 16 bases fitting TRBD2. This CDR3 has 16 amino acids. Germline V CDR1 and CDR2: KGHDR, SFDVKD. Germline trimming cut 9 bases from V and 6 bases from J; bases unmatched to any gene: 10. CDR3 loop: CATAGLAGGPSPEQYF. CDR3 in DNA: TGTGCCACCGCGGGACTAGCGGGAGGGCCTTCCCCCGAGCAGTACTTC.

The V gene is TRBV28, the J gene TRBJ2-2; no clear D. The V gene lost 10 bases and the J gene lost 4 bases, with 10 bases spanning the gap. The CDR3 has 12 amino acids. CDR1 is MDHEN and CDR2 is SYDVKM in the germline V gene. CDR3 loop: CAIRGSTGELFF. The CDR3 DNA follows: TGTGCCATACGCGGTTCCACCGGGGAGCTGTTTTTT.

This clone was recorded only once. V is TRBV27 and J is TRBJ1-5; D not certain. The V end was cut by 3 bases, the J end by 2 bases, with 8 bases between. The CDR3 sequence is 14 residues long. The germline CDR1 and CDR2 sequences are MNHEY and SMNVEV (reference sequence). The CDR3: CASSFGVGNQPQHF. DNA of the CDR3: TGTGCCAGCAGTTTCGGGGTCGGCAATCAGCCCCAGCATTTT.

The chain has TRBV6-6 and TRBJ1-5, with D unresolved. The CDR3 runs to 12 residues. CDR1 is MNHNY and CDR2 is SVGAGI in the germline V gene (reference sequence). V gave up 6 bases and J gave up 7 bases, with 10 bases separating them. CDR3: CASRAGEQPQHF. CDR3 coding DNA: TGTGCCAGCAGGGCAGGCGAGCAGCCCCAGCATTTT.

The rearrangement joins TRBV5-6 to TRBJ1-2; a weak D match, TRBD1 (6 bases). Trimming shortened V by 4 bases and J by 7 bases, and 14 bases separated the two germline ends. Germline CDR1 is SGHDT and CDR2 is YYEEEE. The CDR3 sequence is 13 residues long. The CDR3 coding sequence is TGTGCCAGCAGCCGACGGGGGGCGGGTGGCTACACCTTC. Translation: CASSRRGAGGYTF.

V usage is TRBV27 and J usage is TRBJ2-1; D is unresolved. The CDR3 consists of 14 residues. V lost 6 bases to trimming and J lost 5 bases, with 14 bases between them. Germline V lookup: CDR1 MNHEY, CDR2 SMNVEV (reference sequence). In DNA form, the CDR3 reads TGTGCCAGCAGCCTCGCTAGGCCAAACAATGAGCAGTTCTTC. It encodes CASSLARPNNEQFF.

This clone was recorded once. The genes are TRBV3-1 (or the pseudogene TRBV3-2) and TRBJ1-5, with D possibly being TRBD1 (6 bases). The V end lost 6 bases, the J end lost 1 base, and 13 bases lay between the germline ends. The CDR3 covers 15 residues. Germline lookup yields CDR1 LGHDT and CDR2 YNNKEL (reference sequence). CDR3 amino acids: CASSPGGGSNQPQHF. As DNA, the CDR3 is TGTGCCAGCAGTCCGGGAGGGGGAAGCAATCAGCCCCAGCATTTT.